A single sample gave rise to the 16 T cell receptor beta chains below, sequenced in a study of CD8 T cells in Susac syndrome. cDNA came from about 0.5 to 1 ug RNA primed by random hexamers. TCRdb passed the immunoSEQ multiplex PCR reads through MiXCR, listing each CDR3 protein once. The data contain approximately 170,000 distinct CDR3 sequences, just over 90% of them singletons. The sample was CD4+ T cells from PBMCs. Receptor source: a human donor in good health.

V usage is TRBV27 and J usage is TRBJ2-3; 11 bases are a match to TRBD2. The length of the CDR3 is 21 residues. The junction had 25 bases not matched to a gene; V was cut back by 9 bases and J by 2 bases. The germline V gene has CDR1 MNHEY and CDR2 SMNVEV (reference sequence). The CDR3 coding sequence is TGTGCCAGAATACTACACCCCGGCGGACTAGCGGGCGGACCTTTCACAGATACGCAGTATTTT. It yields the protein CARILHPGGLAGGPFTDTQYF.

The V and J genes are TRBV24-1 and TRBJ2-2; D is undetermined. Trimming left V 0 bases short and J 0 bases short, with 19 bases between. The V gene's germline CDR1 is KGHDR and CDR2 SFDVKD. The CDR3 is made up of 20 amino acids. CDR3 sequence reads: CATSDLEVKGSHANTGELFF. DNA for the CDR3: TGTGCCACCAGTGATTTGGAGGTAAAAGGCTCTCACGCGAACACCGGGGAGCTGTTTTTT.

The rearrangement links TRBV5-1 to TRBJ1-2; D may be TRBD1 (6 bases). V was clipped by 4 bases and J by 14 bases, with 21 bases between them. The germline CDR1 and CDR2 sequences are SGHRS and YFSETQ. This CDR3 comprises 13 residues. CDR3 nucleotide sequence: TGCGCCAGCAGCGTTCGGGACACGCAAGTCCTTACCTTC. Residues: CASSVRDTQVLTF.

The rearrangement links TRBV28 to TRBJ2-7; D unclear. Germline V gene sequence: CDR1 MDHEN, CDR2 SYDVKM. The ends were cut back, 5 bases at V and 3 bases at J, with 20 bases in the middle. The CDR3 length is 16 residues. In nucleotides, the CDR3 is TGTGCCAGCAGTCCCTACTCACGTAGTCAGGTCTACGAGCAGTACTTC. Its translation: CASSPYSRSQVYEQYF.

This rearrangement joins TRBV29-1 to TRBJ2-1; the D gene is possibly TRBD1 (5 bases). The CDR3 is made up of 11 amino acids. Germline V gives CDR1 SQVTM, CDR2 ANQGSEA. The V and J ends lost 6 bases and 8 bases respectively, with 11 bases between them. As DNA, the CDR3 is TGCAGCGTCGCAGGGATCCATGAGCAGTTCTTC. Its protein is CSVAGIHEQFF.

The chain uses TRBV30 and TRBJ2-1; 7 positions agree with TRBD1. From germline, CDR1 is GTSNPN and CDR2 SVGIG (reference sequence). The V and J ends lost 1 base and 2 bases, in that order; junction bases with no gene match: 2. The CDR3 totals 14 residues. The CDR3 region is CAWSDDRAYNEQFF. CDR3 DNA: TGTGCCTGGAGTGACGACAGGGCCTACAATGAGCAGTTCTTC. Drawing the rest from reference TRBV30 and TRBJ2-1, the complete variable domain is SQTIHQWPATLVQPVGSPLSLECTVEGTSNPNLYWYRQAAGRGLQLLFYSVGIGQISSEVPQNLSASRPQDRQFILSSKKLLLSDSGFYLCAWSDDRAYNEQFFGPGTRLTVL.

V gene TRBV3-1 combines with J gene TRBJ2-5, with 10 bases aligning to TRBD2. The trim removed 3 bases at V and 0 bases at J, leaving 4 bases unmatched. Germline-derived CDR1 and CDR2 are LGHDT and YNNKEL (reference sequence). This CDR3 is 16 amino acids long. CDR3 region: CASSQKGLADQETQYF. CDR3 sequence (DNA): TGTGCCAGCAGCCAGAAAGGACTAGCGGACCAAGAGACCCAGTACTTC.

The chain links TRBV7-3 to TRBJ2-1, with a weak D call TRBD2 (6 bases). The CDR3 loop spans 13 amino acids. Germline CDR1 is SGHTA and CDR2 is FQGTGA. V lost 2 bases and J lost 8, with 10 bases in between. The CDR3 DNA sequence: TGTGCCAGCAGCTTATTGACGGGGGATGAGCAGTTCTTC. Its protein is CASSLLTGDEQFF.

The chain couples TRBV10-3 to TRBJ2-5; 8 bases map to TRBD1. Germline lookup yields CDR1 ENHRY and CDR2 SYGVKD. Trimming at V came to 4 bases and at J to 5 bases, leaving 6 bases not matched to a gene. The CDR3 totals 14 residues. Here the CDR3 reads CAISAQGAGETQYF. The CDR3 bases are TGTGCCATCAGTGCCCAGGGGGCAGGGGAGACCCAGTACTTC.

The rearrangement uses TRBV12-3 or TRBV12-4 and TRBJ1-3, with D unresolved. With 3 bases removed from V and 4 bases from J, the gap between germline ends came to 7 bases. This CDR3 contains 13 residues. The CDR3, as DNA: TGTGCCAGCAGTTTTGGCCAGGGAAACACCATATATTTT. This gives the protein CASSFGQGNTIYF.

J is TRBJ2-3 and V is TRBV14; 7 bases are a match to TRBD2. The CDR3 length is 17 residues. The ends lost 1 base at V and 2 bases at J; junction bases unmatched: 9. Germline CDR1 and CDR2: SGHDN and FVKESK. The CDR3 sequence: CASSQGYASGPTDTQYF. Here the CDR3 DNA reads TGTGCCAGCAGCCAAGGTTATGCTAGCGGCCCCACAGATACGCAGTATTTT.

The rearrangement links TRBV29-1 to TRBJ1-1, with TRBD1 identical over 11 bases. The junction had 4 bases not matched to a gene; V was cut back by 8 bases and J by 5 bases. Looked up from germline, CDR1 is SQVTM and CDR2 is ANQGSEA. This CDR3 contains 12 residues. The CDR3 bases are TGCAGCCGGACAGGGGGCCAGACTGAAGCTTTCTTT. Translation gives CSRTGGQTEAFF.

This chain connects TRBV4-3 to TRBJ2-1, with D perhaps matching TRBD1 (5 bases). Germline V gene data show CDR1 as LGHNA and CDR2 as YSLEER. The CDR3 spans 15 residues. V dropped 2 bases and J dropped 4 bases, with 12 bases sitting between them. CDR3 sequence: CASSQSPQGYNEQFF. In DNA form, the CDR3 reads TGCGCCAGCAGCCAAAGCCCTCAGGGATACAATGAGCAGTTCTTC.

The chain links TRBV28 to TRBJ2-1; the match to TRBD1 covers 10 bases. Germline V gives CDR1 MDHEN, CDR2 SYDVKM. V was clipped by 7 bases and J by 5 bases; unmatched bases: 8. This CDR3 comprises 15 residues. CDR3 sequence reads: CASNPGTGAHNEQFF. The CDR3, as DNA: TGTGCCAGCAATCCCGGGACAGGGGCCCACAATGAGCAGTTCTTC.

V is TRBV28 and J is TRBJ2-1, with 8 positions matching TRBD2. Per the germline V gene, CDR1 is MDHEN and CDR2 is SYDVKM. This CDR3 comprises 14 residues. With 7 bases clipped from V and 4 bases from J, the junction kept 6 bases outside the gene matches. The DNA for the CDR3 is TGTGCCAGCATCAGTCGGGAGGGTTACAATGAGCAGTTCTTC. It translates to CASISREGYNEQFF.

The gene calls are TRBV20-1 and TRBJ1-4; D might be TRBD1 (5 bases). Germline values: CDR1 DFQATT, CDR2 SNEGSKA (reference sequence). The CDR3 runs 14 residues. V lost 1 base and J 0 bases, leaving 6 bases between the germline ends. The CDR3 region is CSARATATNEKLFF. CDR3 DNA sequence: TGCAGTGCTAGAGCGACAGCAACTAATGAAAAACTGTTTTTT.